A selection of T cell receptor beta chains follows, all from one sample in a study of control samples from healthy donors and cancer patients. Clones were sequenced by immunoSEQ multiplex PCR, and TCRdb holds only the in-frame ones, with some missing. The sample includes about 35,000 clones, under 95% seen only once; the top ten take about 1.5%. The specimen was PBMCs. Source of these receptors: a man aged 35 to 55 with colorectal cancer. The CDR3 runs from the conserved cysteine through the conserved F or W. Fields, in order: D gene, CDR3 length, clone size, V gene, J gene, CDR3 protein, CDR3 DNA. D genes are given only for firm matches. Size is stated for part of the rows, as once, few or many counts, or as a class when the clone is expanded.

d_call: NA
cdr3_length: 13
clone_size: NA
v_call: TRBV10-3
j_call: TRBJ2-3
cdr3_aa: CAIKPDGTDTQYF
cdr3_nt: TGTGCCATCAAACCAGATGGGACAGATACGCAGTATTTT

d_call: NA
cdr3_length: 14
clone_size: once
v_call: TRBV9
j_call: TRBJ2-3
cdr3_aa: CASSVVGGTDTQYF
cdr3_nt: TGTGCCAGCAGCGTAGTTGGCGGAACAGATACGCAGTATTTT

d_call: TRBD1
cdr3_length: 15
clone_size: NA
v_call: TRBV5-1
j_call: TRBJ2-7
cdr3_aa: CASSKGQEGMYEQYF
cdr3_nt: TGCGCCAGCAGCAAGGGACAGGAAGGGATGTACGAGCAGTACTTC

d_call: TRBD1
cdr3_length: 15
clone_size: NA
v_call: TRBV2
j_call: TRBJ2-5
cdr3_aa: CASSLTGGGLETQYF
cdr3_nt: TGTGCCAGCAGCCTGACAGGGGGCGGATTGGAGACCCAGTACTTC

d_call: TRBD1
cdr3_length: 17
clone_size: NA
v_call: TRBV14
j_call: TRBJ2-3
cdr3_aa: CASSHRRGTGRTDTQYF
cdr3_nt: TGTGCCAGCAGCCACCGACGTGGGACAGGACGCACAGATACGCAGTATTTT

d_call: TRBD2
cdr3_length: 15
clone_size: NA
v_call: TRBV7-2
j_call: TRBJ2-3
cdr3_aa: CASSYGGESTDTQYF
cdr3_nt: TGTGCCAGCAGTTACGGGGGGGAAAGCACAGATACGCAGTATTTT

d_call: NA
cdr3_length: 13
clone_size: NA
v_call: TRBV7-9
j_call: TRBJ1-4
cdr3_aa: CASSYQKEEKLFF
cdr3_nt: TGTGCCAGCAGCTACCAAAAGGAGGAAAAACTGTTTTTT

d_call: TRBD1
cdr3_length: 13
clone_size: NA
v_call: TRBV6-5
j_call: TRBJ1-2
cdr3_aa: CASRKQGAHGYTF
cdr3_nt: TGTGCCAGCAGAAAGCAGGGGGCGCATGGCTACACCTTC

d_call: NA
cdr3_length: 12
clone_size: NA
v_call: TRBV6-4
j_call: TRBJ1-5
cdr3_aa: CASRGGGQPQHF
cdr3_nt: TGTGCCAGCAGGGGGGGAGGTCAGCCCCAGCATTTT

d_call: TRBD1
cdr3_length: 15
clone_size: NA
v_call: TRBV2
j_call: TRBJ2-3
cdr3_aa: CASSESGQGADTQYF
cdr3_nt: TGTGCCAGCAGTGAAAGCGGACAGGGGGCCGATACGCAGTATTTT

d_call: NA
cdr3_length: 15
clone_size: NA
v_call: TRBV18
j_call: TRBJ2-3
cdr3_aa: CASSSRGVGTDTQYF
cdr3_nt: TGTGCCAGCTCCTCCCGGGGCGTTGGCACAGATACGCAGTATTTT

d_call: NA
cdr3_length: 11
clone_size: once
v_call: TRBV6-5
j_call: TRBJ2-7
cdr3_aa: CASSMADEQYF
cdr3_nt: TGTGCCAGCAGTATGGCCGACGAGCAGTACTTC

d_call: NA
cdr3_length: 15
clone_size: NA
v_call: TRBV30
j_call: TRBJ2-7
cdr3_aa: CAWSVRSRGTYEQYF
cdr3_nt: TGTGCCTGGAGTGTACGGTCCAGGGGCACCTACGAGCAGTACTTC

d_call: NA
cdr3_length: 13
clone_size: NA
v_call: TRBV5-4
j_call: TRBJ2-5
cdr3_aa: CASSARVQETQYF
cdr3_nt: TGTGCCAGCAGCGCCAGGGTACAAGAGACCCAGTACTTC

d_call: TRBD1
cdr3_length: 14
clone_size: NA
v_call: TRBV18
j_call: TRBJ1-1
cdr3_aa: CASSRDRGNTEAFF
cdr3_nt: TGTGCCAGCTCTCGGGACAGGGGGAACACTGAAGCTTTCTTT